A selection of T cell receptor beta chains follows, all from one sample in a study of pediatric ulcerative colitis. Assay used: immunoSEQ multiplex PCR; TCRdb lists only in-frame clones, some missing. The data show around 14,000 clones, with approximately 90% seen just once and 0.85% to 1% held by the top ten. Specimen: blood. These receptors all come from a boy aged 10-17 years with moderate ulcerative colitis. Both conserved end residues are part of each CDR3. D genes are given only for firm matches. For some rows the clone size is stated as once, few or many, or as a class when expanded; others skip it.

V gene: TRBV11-2
J gene: TRBJ2-7
D gene: NA
clone size: once
CDR3 DNA: TGTGCCAGCAGCTTAGCCTTTCGCGAGCAGTACTTC
CDR3 protein: CASSLAFREQYF

V gene: TRBV28
J gene: TRBJ1-4
D gene: NA
clone size: few
CDR3 DNA: TGTGCCAGCAGTTTATGGGAAACTAATGAAAAACTGTTTTTT
CDR3 protein: CASSLWETNEKLFF

V gene: TRBV7-6
J gene: TRBJ2-1
D gene: NA
clone size: NA
CDR3 DNA: TGTGCCAGCAGCTTTATCAGCGCTTCCTACAATGAGCAGTTCTTC
CDR3 protein: CASSFISASYNEQFF

V gene: TRBV28
J gene: TRBJ1-1
D gene: NA
clone size: NA
CDR3 DNA: TGTGCCAGCAGTTTTGGGGGAACTGAAGCTTTCTTT
CDR3 protein: CASSFGGTEAFF

V gene: TRBV6-5
J gene: TRBJ1-3
D gene: NA
clone size: NA
CDR3 DNA: TGTGCCAGCAGTTACGGGGGCTCTGGAAACACCATATATTTT
CDR3 protein: CASSYGGSGNTIYF

V gene: TRBV5-3
J gene: TRBJ2-3
D gene: TRBD1
clone size: NA
CDR3 DNA: TGTGCCACCGGGACAGCCACAGATACGCAGTATTTT
CDR3 protein: CATGTATDTQYF

V gene: TRBV25-1
J gene: TRBJ1-3
D gene: TRBD1
clone size: once
CDR3 DNA: TGTGCCAGCAGTGCGCCCGGGACAGGGAGAGGAAACACCATATATTTT
CDR3 protein: CASSAPGTGRGNTIYF

V gene: TRBV27
J gene: TRBJ1-5
D gene: NA
clone size: NA
CDR3 DNA: TGTGCCAGCAGTCAAGGGCTAGTGAGCAATCAGCCCCAGCATTTT
CDR3 protein: CASSQGLVSNQPQHF

V gene: TRBV19
J gene: TRBJ2-7
D gene: NA
clone size: NA
CDR3 DNA: TGTGCCAGTAGTATAAAAGGACAGATCTACGAGCAGTACTTC
CDR3 protein: CASSIKGQIYEQYF

V gene: TRBV5-1
J gene: TRBJ2-1
D gene: NA
clone size: NA
CDR3 DNA: TGCGCCAGCAATATCAGGGTCGGCTACAATGAGCAGTTCTTC
CDR3 protein: CASNIRVGYNEQFF

V gene: TRBV19
J gene: TRBJ2-7
D gene: TRBD2
clone size: NA
CDR3 DNA: TGTGCCAGTAGTAGAAAGCTAGCGGGGCCCCCCGGCGAGCAGTACTTC
CDR3 protein: CASSRKLAGPPGEQYF

V gene: TRBV12-5
J gene: TRBJ2-3
D gene: TRBD2
clone size: NA
CDR3 DNA: TGTGCTAGTGGTTTGGGCACTAGCGGTGGAGATACGCAGTATTTT
CDR3 protein: CASGLGTSGGDTQYF

V gene: TRBV7-9
J gene: TRBJ2-5
D gene: NA
clone size: NA
CDR3 DNA: TGTGCCAGCAGCTTAGGGTTCCGGGAGACCCAGTACTTC
CDR3 protein: CASSLGFRETQYF

V gene: TRBV4-2
J gene: TRBJ2-1
D gene: NA
clone size: NA
CDR3 DNA: TGTGCCAGCAGCCTATTCTCGACTAGTGAGGGTGAGCAGTTCTTC
CDR3 protein: CASSLFSTSEGEQFF

V gene: TRBV9
J gene: TRBJ2-1
D gene: TRBD2
clone size: NA
CDR3 DNA: TGTGCCAGCAGCCGGGGGGACGCTAATGAGCAGTTCTTC
CDR3 protein: CASSRGDANEQFF

V gene: TRBV29-1
J gene: TRBJ2-2
D gene: NA
clone size: NA
CDR3 DNA: TGCAGCGTTGGGAGGGGGCCCGGGACCGGGGAGCTGTTTTTT
CDR3 protein: CSVGRGPGTGELFF

V gene: TRBV15
J gene: TRBJ2-1
D gene: TRBD2
clone size: once
CDR3 DNA: TGTGCCACCAGCAGAGTGACTAGCTGGGCTGAGCAGTTCTTC
CDR3 protein: CATSRVTSWAEQFF

V gene: TRBV5-1
J gene: TRBJ2-1
D gene: TRBD2
clone size: NA
CDR3 DNA: TGCGCCAGCAGCAGCGGGACTAGCTTTTTGAAGGTCTTC
CDR3 protein: CASSSGTSFLKVF

V gene: TRBV7-9
J gene: TRBJ2-5
D gene: NA
clone size: NA
CDR3 DNA: TGTGCCAGCATCCTGGGTGGCGGCGGCCAAGAGACCCAGTACTTC
CDR3 protein: CASILGGGGQETQYF

V gene: TRBV7-9
J gene: TRBJ1-2
D gene: TRBD1
clone size: few
CDR3 DNA: TGTGCCAGCAGCCCAGGACAGGTCCCCCGAGGCTACACCTTC
CDR3 protein: CASSPGQVPRGYTF

V gene: TRBV30
J gene: TRBJ2-5
D gene: NA
clone size: NA
CDR3 DNA: TGTGCCTGGAGTGTAAGCGCAGAGACCCAGTACTTC
CDR3 protein: CAWSVSAETQYF

V gene: TRBV4-2
J gene: TRBJ1-5
D gene: NA
clone size: NA
CDR3 DNA: TGTGCCAGCAGCCAAGTCGACAGCCATAATCAGCCCCAGCATTTT
CDR3 protein: CASSQVDSHNQPQHF

V gene: TRBV19
J gene: TRBJ2-7
D gene: NA
clone size: few
CDR3 DNA: TGTGCCAGTAGTTGGGAGGGTAAGGGGGCGCAGTACTTC
CDR3 protein: CASSWEGKGAQYF

V gene: TRBV5-8
J gene: TRBJ1-5
D gene: NA
clone size: NA
CDR3 DNA: TGTGCCAGCAGCTCCAATAGCAATCAGCCCCAGCATTTT
CDR3 protein: CASSSNSNQPQHF

V gene: TRBV6-5
J gene: TRBJ2-5
D gene: NA
clone size: NA
CDR3 DNA: TGTGCCAGCAGTCGTGGACAAGCCCAAGAGACCCAGTACTTC
CDR3 protein: CASSRGQAQETQYF

V gene: TRBV7-9
J gene: TRBJ1-1
D gene: TRBD1
clone size: NA
CDR3 DNA: TGTGCCAGCAGCTCAACGGACAGGGTGAACACTGAAGCTTTCTTT
CDR3 protein: CASSSTDRVNTEAFF

V gene: TRBV15
J gene: TRBJ1-6
D gene: TRBD1
clone size: few
CDR3 DNA: TGTGCCACCAGCAGAGATCTCAGACAGGGGCATAATTCACCCCTCCACTTT
CDR3 protein: CATSRDLRQGHNSPLHF

V gene: TRBV30
J gene: TRBJ2-5
D gene: NA
clone size: NA
CDR3 DNA: TGTGCCTGGAGTGGCGGGAACTGGGAGACCCAGTACTTC
CDR3 protein: CAWSGGNWETQYF

V gene: TRBV6-1
J gene: TRBJ1-1
D gene: NA
clone size: NA
CDR3 DNA: TGTGCCAGCTACTGGGGGGGCAGTGCCACTGAAGCTTTCTTT
CDR3 protein: CASYWGGSATEAFF

V gene: TRBV11-2
J gene: TRBJ1-2
D gene: NA
clone size: NA
CDR3 DNA: TGTGCCAGCAGCTTGAATAACTATGGCTACACCTTC
CDR3 protein: CASSLNNYGYTF

V gene: TRBV14
J gene: TRBJ2-4
D gene: TRBD1
clone size: NA
CDR3 DNA: TGTGCCAGCAGCCAAGGGGACAGGGACATTCAGTACTTC
CDR3 protein: CASSQGDRDIQYF

V gene: TRBV4-2
J gene: TRBJ2-7
D gene: TRBD1
clone size: medium-sized
CDR3 DNA: TGTGCCAGCAGCCAACCGGCGGGACAGGAAAGGTACGAGCAGTACTTC
CDR3 protein: CASSQPAGQERYEQYF

V gene: TRBV6-5
J gene: TRBJ2-2
D gene: NA
clone size: NA
CDR3 DNA: TGTGCCAGCAGGCCCCGGGGCCAAAACACCGGGGAGCTGTTTTTT
CDR3 protein: CASRPRGQNTGELFF

V gene: TRBV4-1
J gene: TRBJ2-2
D gene: NA
clone size: NA
CDR3 DNA: TGCGCCAGCAGCCAAGTTGGAGGGTCCGGGGAGCTGTTTTTT
CDR3 protein: CASSQVGGSGELFF

V gene: TRBV7-3
J gene: TRBJ2-2
D gene: NA
clone size: once
CDR3 DNA: TGTGCCAGCAGCCCTATGGGCGCGGGTACCGGGGAGCTGTTTTTT
CDR3 protein: CASSPMGAGTGELFF

V gene: TRBV28
J gene: TRBJ1-1
D gene: NA
clone size: NA
CDR3 DNA: TGTGCCAGCGAACCAGGGGACACTGAAGCTTTCTTT
CDR3 protein: CASEPGDTEAFF

V gene: TRBV2
J gene: TRBJ1-5
D gene: NA
clone size: NA
CDR3 DNA: TGTGCCAGCAGTGAAAAGGTTAGAGGCAATCAGCCCCAGCATTTT
CDR3 protein: CASSEKVRGNQPQHF

V gene: TRBV19
J gene: TRBJ2-7
D gene: NA
clone size: NA
CDR3 DNA: TGTGCCAGTAGTATAGTAGCGACTAGCTACGAGCAGTACTTC
CDR3 protein: CASSIVATSYEQYF

V gene: TRBV10-3
J gene: TRBJ2-2
D gene: NA
clone size: NA
CDR3 DNA: TGTGCCACCTCTTTGCCACAGGGGGAGGGAAGCACCGGGGAGCTGTTTTTT
CDR3 protein: CATSLPQGEGSTGELFF

V gene: TRBV18
J gene: TRBJ1-6
D gene: NA
clone size: NA
CDR3 DNA: TGTGCCAGCTCGTCTGCGGTGGGGAATTCACCCCTCCACTTT
CDR3 protein: CASSSAVGNSPLHF

V gene: TRBV10-3
J gene: TRBJ2-1
D gene: TRBD2
clone size: NA
CDR3 DNA: TGTGCCATCACCGACACGGGGGGGGTCTCCTACAATGAGCAGTTCTTC
CDR3 protein: CAITDTGGVSYNEQFF

V gene: TRBV11-2
J gene: TRBJ1-2
D gene: TRBD1
clone size: NA
CDR3 DNA: TGTGCCAGCAGCTCGGTCCGGACAGGGGGGTCCTATGGCTACACCTTC
CDR3 protein: CASSSVRTGGSYGYTF

V gene: TRBV11-2
J gene: TRBJ2-3
D gene: NA
clone size: NA
CDR3 DNA: TGTGCCAGCAGCGGGGGTCAGCGCACAGATACGCAGTATTTT
CDR3 protein: CASSGGQRTDTQYF

V gene: TRBV27
J gene: TRBJ2-1
D gene: TRBD2
clone size: NA
CDR3 DNA: TGTGCCAGCAGTTTAGAGGGGCCGGGGGGTGTGGCCCAGCAGTTCTTC
CDR3 protein: CASSLEGPGGVAQQFF

V gene: TRBV4-1
J gene: TRBJ1-2
D gene: NA
clone size: few
CDR3 DNA: TGCGCCAGCAGCCCTGTGCTCGTGGGAGGCTACACCTTC
CDR3 protein: CASSPVLVGGYTF

V gene: TRBV28
J gene: TRBJ2-7
D gene: TRBD1
clone size: NA
CDR3 DNA: TGTGCCAGCTTTTCGGGACAGGGCTATCACGAGCAGTACTTC
CDR3 protein: CASFSGQGYHEQYF

V gene: TRBV2
J gene: TRBJ1-1
D gene: NA
clone size: NA
CDR3 DNA: TGTGCCAGCAGGGGTGACTCCGGGGTCGCTTTCTTT
CDR3 protein: CASRGDSGVAFF

V gene: TRBV6-5
J gene: TRBJ1-2
D gene: TRBD1
clone size: NA
CDR3 DNA: TGTGCCAGCCGACAGGGACGGGGCTACACCTTC
CDR3 protein: CASRQGRGYTF

V gene: TRBV4-1
J gene: TRBJ1-1
D gene: NA
clone size: NA
CDR3 DNA: TGCGCCAGCAGCCAAGGGCCAGGGAGCTGGGACATGAACACTGAAGCTTTCTTT
CDR3 protein: CASSQGPGSWDMNTEAFF

V gene: TRBV29-1
J gene: TRBJ2-1
D gene: TRBD2
clone size: NA
CDR3 DNA: TGCAGCGTTGAAGGCCTAGCGGGACCTCTCAATGAGCAGTTCTTC
CDR3 protein: CSVEGLAGPLNEQFF

V gene: TRBV10-2
J gene: TRBJ1-1
D gene: NA
clone size: NA
CDR3 DNA: TGCGCCAGCAGGGGGTCGAACACTGAAGCTTTCTTT
CDR3 protein: CASRGSNTEAFF